This T cell receptor beta chain was sequenced in a study of Tregs in tolerant kidney transplant recipients. Overall study results and limits: Biological reproducibility was not directly addressed, but technical replication error appeared minimal.

Remarks on this clone: The antigen remains unidentified. The read ends 3 residues before the CDR3 terminus; that terminus is restored from the germline J gene.

Assay used: immunoSEQ multiplex PCR; TCRdb lists only in-frame clones, some missing. Its listing shows 50,000 or so clones. The CDR3 is made up of 14 amino acids. Looked up from germline, CDR1 is KGHSH and CDR2 is LQKENI. V gave up 0 bases and J gave up 8 bases, with 11 bases separating them. V usage is TRBV18 and J usage is TRBJ1-3; D remains unclear. The clonotype originates from a human donor who received a combined kidney and bone marrow transplant. Specimen: CD4+ T cells from blood, collected before the transplant. The CDR3 is CASSPPRSVDTIYF. The DNA read from the CDR3 is TGTGCCAGCTCACCACCGCGATCTGTAGACACC.